Described below is a single T cell receptor beta chain sequence and its context. Produced via immunoSEQ multiplex PCR; TCRdb's table is partial and in-frame only. The table includes several thousand clones, roughly 69% detected once. Sequencing was limited to surgery cases with top T cell transcript signatures in brain tissue. Before surgery, patients took at least one anti-epileptic drug. The record originates from a study of brain T cells in children with intractable seizures. This CDR3 comprises 16 residues. Per germline, CDR1 SNHLY and CDR2 FYNNEI. Trimming took 3 bases from V and 0 from J, leaving 14 bases between them.

This chain connects TRBV2 to TRBJ1-2; no firm D call. The receptor comes from a girl aged 2 to 10 with Rasmussen encephalitis and intractable seizures. Material: resected brain tissue, obtained at surgery. The CDR3 loop reads CASSEYRGIANYGYTF. The CDR3 DNA sequence: TGTGCCAGCAGTGAGTACCGCGGAATCGCTAACTATGGCTACACCTTC.